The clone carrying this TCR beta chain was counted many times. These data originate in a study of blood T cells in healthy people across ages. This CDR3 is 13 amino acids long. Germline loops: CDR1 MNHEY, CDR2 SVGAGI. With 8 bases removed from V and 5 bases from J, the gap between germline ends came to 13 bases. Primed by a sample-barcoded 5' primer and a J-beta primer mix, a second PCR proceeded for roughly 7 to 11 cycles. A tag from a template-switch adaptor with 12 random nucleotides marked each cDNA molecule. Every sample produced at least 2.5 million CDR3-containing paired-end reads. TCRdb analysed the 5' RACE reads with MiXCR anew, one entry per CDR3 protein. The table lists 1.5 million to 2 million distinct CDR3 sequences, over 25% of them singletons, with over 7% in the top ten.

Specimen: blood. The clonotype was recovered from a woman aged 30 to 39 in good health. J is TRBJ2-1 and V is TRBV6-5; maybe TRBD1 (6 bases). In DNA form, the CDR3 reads TGTGCCAGCTCCAGGGGCGACCACAATGAGCAGTTCTTC. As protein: CASSRGDHNEQFF.